Detailed here is one T cell receptor beta chain. These data originate in a study of blood T cell repertoires in COVID-19. This CDR3 spans 14 amino acids. Germline lookup yields CDR1 MGHRA and CDR2 YSYEKL. The V end lost 2 bases, the J end lost 5 bases, and 13 bases lay between the germline ends. In the authors' workflow: Nucleated cell counts were estimated from reference gene primer amplification. This table comes from immunoSEQ multiplex PCR, and its TCRdb copy is limited to in-frame clones, with some not included. The V and J calls and clone size are taken from that table; D and trimming were inferred from the DNA. The profile covers around 150,000 clones, with 85% to 90% appearing a single time and 2% to 3% taken by the ten largest.

The clonotype comes from a middle-aged man with active COVID-19. The chain is built from TRBV4-1 and TRBJ2-7; D is perhaps TRBD2 (5 bases). Specimen: peripheral blood. For the CDR3, the DNA is TGCGCCAGCAGCCAACTGGGGTCCGGGGACGAGCAGTACTTC. As protein: CASSQLGSGDEQYF.